This T cell receptor (beta chain) was sequenced during a study of T cell responses to AZD1222 COVID-19 vaccine. Study findings and constraints: Among AZD1222 vaccinees, only 5 to 7 were seropositive at baseline. Once two AZD1222 doses were given, Spike-specific TCR breadth and depth went up.

Sequencing used immunoSEQ multiplex PCR; TCRdb keeps in-frame clones, though not all of them. The sample lists around 180,000 clones; approximately 94% were seen once. In regard to this clone: What it binds is unknown.

This sequence was found in an adult in good health. The material was peripheral blood, obtained on day 0 of AZD1222 vaccination.

The DNA for the CDR3 is TGCGCCAGCGGCCGCGGAAGGATGAACACTGAAGCTTTCTTT. Translated: CASGRGRMNTEAFF. The genes are TRBV5-1 and TRBJ1-1; D is ambiguous. Trimming pared 7 bases from V and 0 bases from J, leaving 13 bases between. This CDR3 comprises 14 residues. The germline V gene encodes CDR1 SGHRS and CDR2 YFSETQ.